These 21 T cell receptor beta chains were all obtained from the same sample, sequenced in a study of OX40 agonist ivuxolimab in advanced cancers. Library construction relied on the immunoSEQ multiplex PCR assay. TCRdb obtained this table from immuneACCESS and retained in-frame rearrangements with V and J assigned. These tables miss some clones; where compared with another copy, unresolved V genes account for less than half of the shortfall, and the remainder is unexplained. Counted in this sample were around 46,000 clones; roughly 85% of them appeared once. Roughly three fifths of the sample is taken by the ten largest. Sequencing used CD4+ or CD8+ T cells sorted from blood, obtained in a trial of the OX40 agonist ivuxolimab. These receptor sequences come from an adult with an advanced solid tumor such as melanoma, head and neck, liver or kidney cancer.

V is TRBV30 and J is TRBJ1-3; D is uncertain. CDR1 and CDR2 (germline): GTSNPN, SVGIG (reference sequence). The CDR3 totals 13 residues. V lost 5 bases to trimming and J lost 1 base, with 9 bases between them. The CDR3 loop is CAWGPLSGNTIYF. In DNA, the CDR3 is TGTGCCTGGGGGCCCCTTTCTGGAAACACCATATATTTT. Combining the CDR3 with reference TRBV30 and TRBJ1-3 gives the whole variable domain SQTIHQWPATLVQPVGSPLSLECTVEGTSNPNLYWYRQAAGRGLQLLFYSVGIGQISSEVPQNLSASRPQDRQFILSSKKLLLSDSGFYLCAWGPLSGNTIYFGEGSWLTVV.

This clone was counted once. This rearrangement joins TRBV30 to TRBJ1-5; 7 nucleotides match TRBD1. Germline assignment: CDR1 GTSNPN and CDR2 SVGIG (reference sequence). V trimming: 5 bases; J trimming: 6 bases; junction bases outside the gene matches: 7. The CDR3 consists of 13 residues. CDR3 in amino acids: CAWEGAFGQPQHF. CDR3 nucleotide sequence: TGTGCCTGGGAGGGGGCTTTTGGTCAGCCCCAGCATTTT.

This clone was observed a single time. The V call is TRBV25-1, the J call TRBJ2-1; either TRBD1 or TRBD2 may fit D (6 bases each). This CDR3 comprises 16 residues. V lost 2 bases to trimming and J lost 6 bases, with 17 bases between them. CDR1 is MGHDK, CDR2 SYGVNS, per germline. The CDR3 reads CASSERGLAIFNEQFF. CDR3 nucleotides: TGTGCCAGCAGTGAACGGGGGCTGGCTATCTTCAATGAGCAGTTCTTC. Supplemented by reference TRBV25-1 and TRBJ2-1, the full variable domain reads EADIYQTPRYLVIGTGKKITLECSQTMGHDKMYWYQQDPGMELHLIHYSYGVNSTEKGDLSSESTVSRIRTEHFPLTLESARPSHTSQYLCASSERGLAIFNEQFFGPGTRLTVL.

The V gene is TRBV4-1, the J gene TRBJ2-5; a weak D match, TRBD1 (6 bases). V was shortened by 4 bases and J by 1 base, with 13 bases between the two germline ends. Germline V gene data show CDR1 as MGHRA and CDR2 as YSYEKL. There are 15 residues in the CDR3. CDR3 sequence reads: CASSPNRDVQETQYF. The CDR3 bases are TGCGCCAGCAGCCCTAACAGGGATGTCCAAGAGACCCAGTACTTC.

J is TRBJ2-7 and V is TRBV30; 7 bases are a match to TRBD1. V dropped 3 bases and J dropped 2; count of bases not matched to a gene: 4. Germline V CDR1 and CDR2: GTSNPN, SVGIG (reference sequence). The CDR3 contains 13 residues. This CDR3 reads CAWRVTGTYEQYF. The CDR3, as DNA: TGTGCCTGGAGGGTGACAGGGACCTACGAGCAGTACTTC.

In this sample, this clone turned up a few times. The chain employs TRBV13 and TRBJ1-2; tentatively, D is TRBD1 (6 bases). Germline V CDR1 and CDR2: PRHDT, FYEKMQ (reference sequence). V lost 0 bases, J lost 4 bases, and 12 bases lay in between. This CDR3 is built from 15 residues. The CDR3 here is CASSLGPGVGYGYTF. The CDR3 nucleotides read TGTGCCAGCAGCTTAGGTCCAGGGGTGGGCTATGGCTACACCTTC.

This clone was observed a single time. The chain couples TRBV2 to TRBJ1-3, with D perhaps TRBD1 (6 bases). V was cut by 9 bases and J by 0 bases, with 12 bases left in between. This CDR3 contains 14 residues. CDR1 SNHLY and CDR2 FYNNEI come from the germline V gene. The CDR3 protein is CASHPTGSGNTIYF. The DNA of the CDR3 is TGTGCCAGTCACCCGACAGGCTCTGGAAACACCATATATTTT.

The J gene is TRBJ2-6, the V gene TRBV28; 11 bases map to TRBD2. This CDR3 region has 17 residues. J lost 2 bases, V lost 3 bases, and 3 bases had no gene match. Germline CDR1 reads MDHEN; CDR2 reads SYDVKM. The CDR3 loop is CASSLASGGTGANVLTF. CDR3 nucleotide sequence: TGTGCCAGCAGTTTGGCTAGCGGGGGGACTGGGGCCAACGTCCTGACTTTC.

This CDR3 reads CASTGGGLNTEAFF. The CDR3 DNA reads as TGTGCCAGCACCGGTGGAGGGTTGAACACTGAAGCTTTCTTT. The gene calls are TRBV2 and TRBJ1-1; D gene ambiguous. The CDR3 length is 14 residues. V was trimmed by 7 bases and J by 0 bases, leaving 12 bases between them. Germline lookup yields CDR1 SNHLY and CDR2 FYNNEI.

This rearrangement joins TRBV6-5 to TRBJ2-4; 10 bases are shared with TRBD2. The length of the CDR3 is 15 residues. From germline, CDR1 is MNHEY and CDR2 SVGAGI. V shed 4 bases, J shed 10 bases, and the junction held 10 bases outside the gene matches. The chain's CDR3 is CASSSYTTSGEIQYF. Here the CDR3 DNA reads TGTGCCAGCAGTTCCTATACCACTAGCGGGGAGATTCAGTACTTC.

The chain carries TRBV5-1 and TRBJ2-5, with TRBD1 identical over 7 bases. The DNA end favors TRBJ2-7, so the J call may be wrong. The CDR3 is 14 amino acids. Germline lookup yields CDR1 SGHRS and CDR2 YFSETQ. The CDR3 protein is CASSLDRGHYEQYF. CDR3 in DNA: TGCGCCAGCAGCTTGGACAGGGGCCACTACGAGCAGTACTTC.

The CDR3 DNA reads TGTGCCAGCAGCCCCTCGGTCACCTACGAGCAGTACTTC. It translates to CASSPSVTYEQYF. The chain carries TRBV9 and TRBJ2-7; D remains unclear. The V gene lost 4 bases and the J gene lost 2 bases, with 10 bases spanning the gap. This CDR3 region has 13 residues. Germline loops: CDR1 SGDLS, CDR2 YYNGEE.

The sample holds one count of this clone. The genes are TRBV19 and TRBJ2-1; 13 bases agree with TRBD2. Germline lookup yields CDR1 LNHDA and CDR2 SQIVND (reference sequence). The CDR3 runs to 16 residues. V lost 3 bases and J lost 5; bases outside the gene matches: 4. The CDR3 protein is CASSIPGTSGDNEQFF. In DNA, the CDR3 is TGTGCCAGTAGTATCCCCGGGACTAGCGGGGACAATGAGCAGTTCTTC.

This clone was seen more than once but under ten times. The gene calls are TRBV25-1 and TRBJ2-1; 11 positions match TRBD2. After removal of 4 bases from V and 14 bases from J, the junction contained 10 bases not matched to a gene. Germline lookup yields CDR1 MGHDK and CDR2 SYGVNS. CDR3 size: 14 residues. CDR3 protein: CASSATLLAGDEFF. The DNA for the CDR3 is TGTGCCAGCAGTGCGACACTACTAGCGGGAGATGAGTTCTTC. Using reference TRBV25-1 and TRBJ2-1 for the parts outside the CDR3, the full variable domain is EADIYQTPRYLVIGTGKKITLECSQTMGHDKMYWYQQDPGMELHLIHYSYGVNSTEKGDLSSESTVSRIRTEHFPLTLESARPSHTSQYLCASSATLLAGDEFFGPGTRLTVL.

V and J are TRBV30 and TRBJ2-5, with D maybe TRBD2 (6 bases). The CDR3 contains 15 residues. The germline V gene has CDR1 GTSNPN and CDR2 SVGIG (reference sequence). Trimming cost V 1 base and J 3 bases, with 15 bases left between them. The CDR3 loop reads CAWSGDLAPEETQYF. The CDR3 DNA reads TGTGCCTGGAGTGGCGATCTAGCGCCTGAAGAGACCCAGTACTTC.

The V gene is TRBV27, the J gene TRBJ2-7; the D is unclear. V shed 5 bases and J shed 3 bases, with 11 bases lying between them. In germline, CDR1 is MNHEY, CDR2 SMNVEV (reference sequence). This CDR3 region has 13 residues. The CDR3 spells CASSPRQLYEQYF. The DNA for the CDR3 is TGTGCCAGCAGTCCCAGACAACTCTACGAGCAGTACTTC.

The chain has TRBV18 and TRBJ2-6, with D tentatively TRBD1 (5 bases). V was cut by 2 bases and J by 4 bases, with 9 bases left in between. The CDR3 has 15 residues. CDR1 KGHSH and CDR2 LQKENI come from the germline V gene. Here the CDR3 reads CASSPGAAGANVLTF. The CDR3 DNA is TGTGCCAGCTCACCAGGGGCGGCAGGGGCCAACGTCCTGACTTTC.

CDR3 DNA sequence: TGCGCCAGCACGGTCGACCCAACCTACAATGAGCAGTTCTTC. Translated, it gives CASTVDPTYNEQFF. The chain carries TRBV5-1 and TRBJ2-1; D gene uncertain. The germline V and J ends were trimmed by 6 bases and 2 bases, with 12 bases remaining between them. In germline, CDR1 is SGHRS, CDR2 YFSETQ. The CDR3 loop spans 14 amino acids.

The CDR3 region is CSVDHQGGTNTQYF. The CDR3 region has the DNA TGCAGCGTTGATCACCAGGGAGGGACCAATACGCAGTATTTT. The chain joins TRBV29-1 to TRBJ2-3, with 7 bases lining up with TRBD2. The CDR3 loop spans 14 amino acids. Germline CDR1 and CDR2: SQVTM and ANQGSEA. J lost 7 bases, V lost 3 bases, and 10 bases had no gene match.

The rearrangement links TRBV6-1 to TRBJ1-1; no reliable D call. Germline V gives CDR1 MNHNS, CDR2 SASEGT. The CDR3 length is 16 residues. The V gene lost 4 bases and the J gene lost 1 base, with 16 bases spanning the gap. CDR3 region: CASSAGVEGWNTEAFF. The CDR3 DNA reads as TGTGCCAGCAGTGCAGGAGTGGAGGGATGGAACACTGAAGCTTTCTTT.

The gene calls are TRBV6-5 and TRBJ2-7; 7 nucleotides line up with TRBD1. V gave up 6 bases and J gave up 1 base; unmatched junction bases: 6. CDR1 MNHEY and CDR2 SVGAGI come from the germline V gene. The CDR3 totals 14 residues. CDR3 coding DNA: TGTGCCAGCAGCCCCGGACAGGCGTCCTACGAGCAGTACTTC. Residues: CASSPGQASYEQYF.